A selection of T cell receptor beta chains follows, all from one sample in a study of regulatory T cells in long-lasting Graves disease. One entry per CDR3 protein, called by TCRdb with MiXCR from the multiplex PCR reads. Of about 460,000 distinct CDR3 sequences listed, 22% are singletons. The source was peripheral blood mononuclear cells (PBMCs), collected when the disease was refractory, from a patient treated with antithyroid drugs. The receptors come from a female donor with Graves disease. Each CDR3 is given with its conserved first and last residue. Each record gives: D gene, V gene, clone size, J gene, CDR3 DNA, CDR3 protein. D genes are given only for firm matches. Clone size is stated in some rows and not others, as once, few, many or a class when expanded.

>-|TRBV7-9|few|TRBJ1-1
TGTGCCAGCAGGCCTGGGGGGTCTGAAGCTTTCTTT
CASRPGGSEAFF
>TRBD2|TRBV6-1|many|TRBJ2-5
TGTGCCAGCAGGGTGCCCATTGGACTAGCGGGGGGGCAAGAGACCCAGTACTTC
CASRVPIGLAGGQETQYF
>-|TRBV28|-|TRBJ1-3
TGTGCCAGCAGTTTAACGGATGCTGGAAACACCATATATTTT
CASSLTDAGNTIYF
>-|TRBV12-3/TRBV12-4|few|TRBJ2-2
TGTGCCAGCAGTCCACAGACGAACACCGGGGAGCTGTTTTTT
CASSPQTNTGELFF
>TRBD1|TRBV19|-|TRBJ2-3
TGTGCCAGTAGTGGCGCGGGGACAGGGGGCACAGATACGCAGTATTTT
CASSGAGTGGTDTQYF
>-|TRBV6-1|few|TRBJ1-1
TGTGCCAGCAAGTTCGGGGCGAACACTGAAGCTTTCTTT
CASKFGANTEAFF
>-|TRBV6-2/TRBV6-3|few|TRBJ1-5
TGTGCCAGCAGTTACAGGGCCCGGGGTCAGCCCCAGCATTTT
CASSYRARGQPQHF
>TRBD1|TRBV29-1|many|TRBJ2-5
TGCAGCGTTGCCCAGGGGGAGGAGACCCAGTACTTC
CSVAQGEETQYF
>-|TRBV20-1|many|TRBJ2-5
TGCAGTGCTACCGGGTTTCAAGAGACCCAGTACTTC
CSATGFQETQYF
>-|TRBV27|-|TRBJ1-3
TGTGCCAGCAGTTCCCATGGGAGAGGGGACACCATATATTTT
CASSSHGRGDTIYF
>TRBD1|TRBV30|-|TRBJ2-1
TGTGCCTGGAGTCACGGGACAGGGGGAAGTGAGCAGTTCTTC
CAWSHGTGGSEQFF
>-|TRBV7-9|many|TRBJ1-4
TGTGCCAGCAGCTTTGGAGGAGGCGAAAAACTGTTTTTT
CASSFGGGEKLFF